The TCR beta chain described here comes from a study of blood T cell repertoires in COVID-19 (TCRdb year 2020). With regard to the full study: The collaborator samples originated in the United States, Italy and Spain and spanned the acute and convalescent phases of COVID-19. The prospective study material was composed of cDNA or gDNA derived from T cells, B-cell-depleted T cells, or PBMCs. The dataset comprised deeply sampled blood TCRbeta repertoires from subjects exposed to, actively infected with, or recovered from COVID-19. The repertoires were released in a freely available public database meant as a resource for research on the immune response to SARS-CoV-2. The samples were drawn from the first 160 participants of the ongoing ImmuneRACE study and from some 1,300 subjects provided by 6 global collaborators. Sample metadata almost always included a de-identified subject ID, COVID-19 status, age in years and sex. Where HLA class I and class II types were available, the types were taken from metadata supplied by the sample provider, not from assay-based typing. The investigation overall reported the following: The amount of clinical and demographic metadata varied by source and participant and was provided uncurated.

A word on this clone: Its antigen specificity is not known. It has no much larger one-base neighbor in the sample; base qualities were not kept.

Each collaborating institution followed its own protocols to collect whole blood in K2EDTA tubes. For TCRbeta analysis, collaborator samples were shipped as frozen whole blood, as isolated PBMCs, or as DNA extracted from either sample type. TCRbeta CDR3 regions were amplified from genomic DNA using the immunoSEQ Assay, a bias-controlled multiplex PCR. The source study handled its data this way. Nucleated cell counts per sample were estimated from amplification of reference gene primers within the assay. Sequence reads were collapsed and filtered to measure the absolute abundance of every unique TCRbeta CDR3 rearrangement. For each sample, productive Simpson clonality was calculated by taking the square root of Simpson's diversity index across productive rearrangements. What TCRdb holds here is the immuneACCESS table cut down to in-frame rearrangements. Part of the clones is not present; checked against another copy, under half of the missing clones reflect an unresolved V gene, and the others are unexplained. V and J calls and clone size come straight from that table; D and trimming were deduced from the DNA. This sample holds more than 70,000 clones; about 88% were observed only once. Under 8.5% of the sample rests with the top ten.

Sample: peripheral blood. The receptor was derived from a man in his sixties with acute or convalescent COVID-19.

The nucleotide sequence reads TGCGCCAGCAGCCAAAAGCGGCCGCAGGACAGGCAACTGTTTTTT. Its coded protein is CASSQKRPQDRQLFF. The chain is encoded by TRBV4-1 joined to TRBJ1-4; TRBD1 matches 7 bases in the middle. Germline trimming amounts to 2 bases on V and 12 bases on J, with 12 as the count of junction bases outside the gene matches. Based on the germline V gene, the CDR1 and CDR2 sequences are MGHRA and YSYEKL. The CDR3 goes from the cysteine to the phenylalanine over 15 residues. The sequence is cut down to CDR3 DNA, 45 bases in frame from base 1.